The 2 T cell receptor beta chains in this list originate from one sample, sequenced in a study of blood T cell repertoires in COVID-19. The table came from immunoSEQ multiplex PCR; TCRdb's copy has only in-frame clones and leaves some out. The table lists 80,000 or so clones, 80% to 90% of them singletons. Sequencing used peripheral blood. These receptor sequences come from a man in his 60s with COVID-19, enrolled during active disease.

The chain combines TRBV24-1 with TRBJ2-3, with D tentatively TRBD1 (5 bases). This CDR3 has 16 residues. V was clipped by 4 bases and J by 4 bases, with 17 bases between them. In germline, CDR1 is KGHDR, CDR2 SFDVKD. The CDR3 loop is CATSDFQGNGADTQYF. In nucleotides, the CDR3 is TGTGCCACCAGTGACTTTCAGGGTAATGGGGCAGATACGCAGTATTTT.

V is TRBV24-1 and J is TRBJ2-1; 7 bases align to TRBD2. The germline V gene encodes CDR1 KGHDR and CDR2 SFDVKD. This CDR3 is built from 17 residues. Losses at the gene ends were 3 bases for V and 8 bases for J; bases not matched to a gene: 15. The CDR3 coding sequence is TGTGCCACCAGTGATATTAAAGGGACTACCCCCCCACATGAGCAGTTCTTC. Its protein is CATSDIKGTTPPHEQFF.